These 32 T cell receptor beta chains were sequenced from one sample in a study of beta chain features in type 1 diabetes. Sequencing targeted expressed TCRB transcripts, as all isolated RNA had been reverse transcribed. Measured with immunoSEQ multiplex PCR; TCRdb has only the in-frame clones, and not every one. The repertoire consists of around 240,000 clones, with 55% to 70% occurring once and the leading ten covering 0.053%. The material sequenced was naive CD4+ T cells from blood. Every receptor here comes from a man under 40 in good health.

The chain has TRBV14 and TRBJ2-3; D is uncertain. The V end was cut by 1 base, the J end by 7 bases, with 6 bases between. The CDR3 runs to 12 residues. From germline, CDR1 is SGHDN and CDR2 FVKESK. In nucleotides, the CDR3 is TGTGCCAGCAGCCAAGTGCTAAATACGCAGTATTTT. This encodes CASSQVLNTQYF. The whole variable domain, filled in from reference TRBV14 and TRBJ2-3, reads EAGVTQFPSHSVIEKGQTVTLRCDPISGHDNLYWYRRVMGKEIKFLLHFVKESKQDESGMPNNRFLAERTGGTYSTLKVQPAELEDSGVYFCASSQVLNTQYFGPGTRLTVL.

CDR3 bases: TGTGCCTGGGACAGAGCCCTGAACACTGAAGCTTTCTTT. Amino acids: CAWDRALNTEAFF. J is TRBJ1-1 and V is TRBV30; D may be TRBD1 (5 bases). With 5 bases removed from V and 0 bases from J, the gap between germline ends came to 10 bases. This CDR3 is 13 amino acids long. CDR1 is GTSNPN, CDR2 SVGIG, per germline (reference sequence).

The chain links TRBV29-1 to TRBJ2-3, with D hard to call. Germline V gene sequence: CDR1 SQVTM, CDR2 ANQGSEA. V lost 5 bases to trimming and J lost 6 bases, with 12 bases between them. The CDR3 spans 12 residues. In nucleotides, the CDR3 is TGCAGCGTTTGGGTCAGGCAGGATACGCAGTATTTT. This sequence encodes CSVWVRQDTQYF.

In DNA form, the CDR3 reads TGCAGCGTTGAATTACGGAAGGGGGACACTGAAGCTTTCTTT. Translating it yields CSVELRKGDTEAFF. The rearrangement joins TRBV29-1 to TRBJ1-1; D may be TRBD1 (6 bases). CDR1 and CDR2 from the germline V gene are SQVTM and ANQGSEA. Between the trimmed V and J ends, which lost 2 bases and 3 bases, there was a span of 13 bases. CDR3 length: 14 amino acids.

The rearrangement links TRBV19 to TRBJ2-5; 7 positions match TRBD1. V gave up 4 bases and J gave up 2 bases; unmatched junction bases: 7. The V gene's germline CDR1 is LNHDA and CDR2 SQIVND (reference sequence). The CDR3 extends over 15 amino acids. The DNA for the CDR3 is TGTGCCAGTAGTAACCGGGACAGTCCACAAGAGACCCAGTACTTC. It is translated as CASSNRDSPQETQYF.

This rearrangement joins TRBV6-5 to TRBJ2-7; TRBD1 or TRBD2 may be the D gene (6 bases each). CDR1 MNHEY and CDR2 SVGAGI come from the germline V gene. Trimming pared 3 bases from V and 5 bases from J, leaving 14 bases between. There are 14 residues in the CDR3. DNA of the CDR3: TGTGCCAGCAGTTATTCGAGGGGGGCCCACGAGCAGTACTTC. Translating gives CASSYSRGAHEQYF.

V usage is TRBV30 and J usage is TRBJ1-2; D unclear. The CDR3 consists of 13 residues. CDR1 is GTSNPN, CDR2 SVGIG, per germline (reference sequence). V lost 0 bases, J lost 4 bases, and 9 bases lay in between. The CDR3 protein is CAWSVLQSYGYTF. Written as DNA, the CDR3 is TGTGCCTGGAGTGTACTTCAAAGCTATGGCTACACCTTC. Complete variable domain (other parts from reference TRBV30 and TRBJ1-2): SQTIHQWPATLVQPVGSPLSLECTVEGTSNPNLYWYRQAAGRGLQLLFYSVGIGQISSEVPQNLSASRPQDRQFILSSKKLLLSDSGFYLCAWSVLQSYGYTFGSGTRLTVV.

V and J are TRBV9 and TRBJ2-7; D possibly corresponds to TRBD1 (6 bases). The V end lost 3 bases, the J end lost 1 base, and 8 bases lay between the germline ends. Germline V gene data show CDR1 as SGDLS and CDR2 as YYNGEE. This CDR3 spans 13 amino acids. In DNA, the CDR3 is TGTGCCAGCAGCGAACAGGGTTCCTACGAGCAGTACTTC. It yields the protein CASSEQGSYEQYF.

This clone was seen a single time. The rearrangement links TRBV29-1 to TRBJ2-3, with 9 bases identical to TRBD2. The CDR3 runs 16 residues. V shed 5 bases and J 2 bases; nucleotides not matched to a gene: 11. Germline V gene data show CDR1 as SQVTM and CDR2 as ANQGSEA. The CDR3 nucleotides are TGCAGCGTTACCCACCTTCTAGCGGGGTCCACAGATACGCAGTATTTT. Its translation is CSVTHLLAGSTDTQYF.

The chain uses TRBV30 and TRBJ2-7; 7 nucleotides match TRBD2. The germline gives CDR1 GTSNPN, CDR2 SVGIG (reference sequence). This CDR3 region has 14 residues. Trimming took 3 bases from V and 6 from J; bases not matched to a gene: 11. The DNA of the CDR3 is TGTGCCTGGAGCAAGGGGACTACGAGCAGCGAGCAGTACTTC. It specifies CAWSKGTTSSEQYF.

Concerning this clone itself: The same CDR3 also results from other DNA sequences found in this sample. The CDR3 loop is CAWAGEETQYF. The CDR3 DNA is TGTGCCTGGGCGGGGGAAGAGACCCAGTACTTC. The rearrangement uses TRBV30 and TRBJ2-5, with TRBD2 matching 7 bases. Germline lookup yields CDR1 GTSNPN and CDR2 SVGIG (reference sequence). With V trimmed by 5 bases and J by 3 bases, 0 bases remained unmatched. The CDR3 totals 11 residues.

The chain joins TRBV30 to TRBJ2-7, with a possible D match to TRBD1 (5 bases). In germline, CDR1 is GTSNPN, CDR2 SVGIG (reference sequence). Trimming removed 2 bases at V and 0 bases at J, with 8 bases between. The CDR3 length is 13 residues. The CDR3 protein is CAWSHDSSYEQYF. CDR3 bases: TGTGCCTGGAGTCACGACAGCTCCTACGAGCAGTACTTC.

The V call is TRBV29-1, the J call TRBJ2-4; the D gene is possibly TRBD1 (6 bases). V lost 5 bases and J 0 bases, leaving 11 bases between the germline ends. The V gene's germline CDR1 is SQVTM and CDR2 ANQGSEA. The CDR3 covers 14 residues. As DNA, the CDR3 is TGCAGCGTTCAGGGGCTACAAGCCAAAAACATTCAGTACTTC. Translating gives CSVQGLQAKNIQYF.

This rearrangement joins TRBV5-1 to TRBJ2-3; 9 positions agree with TRBD2. The germline V gene has CDR1 SGHRS and CDR2 YFSETQ. J gave up 7 bases and V 4 bases, and 7 bases lay outside the gene matches. The CDR3 is made up of 14 amino acids. The CDR3 is CASSTGTSQHTQYF. In nucleotides, the CDR3 is TGCGCCAGCAGCACAGGGACTAGCCAACATACGCAGTATTTT.

In DNA form, the CDR3 reads TGTGCCTGGAGTGTATCCGCAGGGGCGGAGCAGTTCTTC. Its protein product is CAWSVSAGAEQFF. This rearrangement joins TRBV30 to TRBJ2-1; possible D gene TRBD1, 6 bases. The germline V and J ends were trimmed by 0 bases and 10 bases, with 13 bases remaining between them. Germline lookup yields CDR1 GTSNPN and CDR2 SVGIG (reference sequence). The CDR3 contains 13 residues.

The sample holds a few counts of this clone. The chain combines TRBV10-3 with TRBJ2-1, with 8 bases lining up with TRBD1. Per germline, CDR1 ENHRY and CDR2 SYGVKD. V dropped 3 bases and J dropped 9; count of bases not matched to a gene: 4. The CDR3 loop spans 13 amino acids. Here the CDR3 reads CAISEGQGGEQFF. CDR3 bases: TGTGCCATCAGTGAAGGACAGGGAGGTGAGCAGTTCTTC.

About this clone: The same CDR3 is also encoded by other DNA sequences in this sample. The chain uses TRBV29-1 and TRBJ2-4, with 9 nucleotides matching TRBD2. Germline V lookup: CDR1 SQVTM, CDR2 ANQGSEA. This CDR3 is built from 15 residues. V was clipped by 4 bases and J by 0 bases; unmatched bases: 4. This CDR3 is CSVGLAGLAKNIQYF. CDR3 nucleotides: TGCAGCGTTGGGCTAGCGGGGCTAGCCAAAAACATTCAGTACTTC.

The chain carries TRBV20-1 and TRBJ2-3; TRBD2 might be the D (5 bases). The germline CDR1 and CDR2 sequences are DFQATT and SNEGSKA (reference sequence). The CDR3 sequence is 8 residues long. The CDR3 here is CSFREQYF. The CDR3 bases are TGCAGCTTCCGGGAGCAGTATTTT.

This rearrangement joins TRBV30 to TRBJ2-1; D uncertain. The CDR3 is 11 amino acids. Germline assignment: CDR1 GTSNPN and CDR2 SVGIG (reference sequence). The V gene lost 5 bases and the J gene lost 6 bases, with 8 bases spanning the gap. The CDR3 loop is CAWGERNEQFF. The CDR3, as DNA: TGTGCCTGGGGAGAGCGCAATGAGCAGTTCTTC.

The chain joins TRBV30 to TRBJ1-1, with D tentatively TRBD1 (6 bases). Looked up from germline, CDR1 is GTSNPN and CDR2 is SVGIG (reference sequence). Trimming shortened V by 3 bases and J by 7 bases, and 15 bases separated the two germline ends. CDR3 length: 13 amino acids. The CDR3 DNA reads TGTGCCTGGAGAACAGGGTTCTCGGGTGAAGCTTTCTTT. This codes for CAWRTGFSGEAFF.

V usage is TRBV5-4 and J usage is TRBJ1-1, with 7 bases matching TRBD1. This CDR3 has 16 residues. Germline CDR1 is SGHNT and CDR2 is YYREEE (reference sequence). Trimming at V came to 0 bases and at J to 1 base, leaving 6 bases not matched to a gene. CDR3 coding DNA: TGTGCCAGCAGCTTGGCAGGGGACAGTCCGAACACTGAAGCTTTCTTT. This codes for CASSLAGDSPNTEAFF.

In DNA form, the CDR3 reads TGTGCCAGCAGCCAAGTCTCCTACGAGCAGTACTTC. Translation gives CASSQVSYEQYF. The chain employs TRBV14 and TRBJ2-7; no firm D call. Trimming shortened V by 1 base and J by 0 bases, and 1 base separated the two germline ends. Germline CDR1 SGHDN, CDR2 FVKESK. This CDR3 has 12 amino acids.

The V gene is TRBV5-1, the J gene TRBJ2-1; 8 bases fit TRBD1. V lost 0 bases to trimming and J lost 6 bases; unmatched junction nucleotides: 5. Germline-derived CDR1 and CDR2 are SGHRS and YFSETQ. The CDR3 totals 15 residues. CDR3 region: CASSLAQGASNEQFF. The CDR3 DNA is TGCGCCAGCAGCTTGGCCCAGGGGGCAAGCAATGAGCAGTTCTTC.

The genes are TRBV29-1 and TRBJ2-5; TRBD2 agrees at 8 bases. CDR3 length: 13 amino acids. Germline V gene sequence: CDR1 SQVTM, CDR2 ANQGSEA. J was trimmed by 4 bases and V by 2 bases; bases with no gene match: 3. The CDR3 loop is CSVESLAGETQYF. The CDR3, as DNA: TGCAGCGTTGAATCCCTAGCGGGAGAGACCCAGTACTTC.

As regards this clone: Other DNA sequences within the sample encode an identical CDR3. The chain employs TRBV29-1 and TRBJ2-7; D unclear. Germline CDR1 is SQVTM and CDR2 is ANQGSEA. The CDR3 totals 11 residues. V gave up 6 bases and J gave up 4 bases, with 10 bases separating them. CDR3 region: CSVASGYEQYF. In DNA, the CDR3 is TGCAGCGTGGCGAGTGGGTACGAGCAGTACTTC.

This clone has a handful of counts. The chain recombines TRBV25-1 with TRBJ2-3; D not certain. Germline lookup yields CDR1 MGHDK and CDR2 SYGVNS. The CDR3 loop spans 12 amino acids. Trimming removed 4 bases from V and 7 bases from J, with 9 bases in between. The CDR3 loop is CASSVLAHTQYF. The CDR3 DNA sequence: TGTGCCAGCAGTGTACTTGCTCATACGCAGTATTTT.

This clone was detected only a few times. The V call is TRBV29-1, the J call TRBJ2-1; D is unresolved. This CDR3 is built from 14 residues. Germline assignment: CDR1 SQVTM and CDR2 ANQGSEA. V gave up 1 base and J gave up 2 bases, with 9 bases separating them. As DNA, the CDR3 is TGCAGCGTTGAAGCCCGAGCAGCCTACAATGAGCAGTTCTTC. Translating it yields CSVEARAAYNEQFF.

The CDR3 loop reads CAIRDPGPSTDTQYF. For the CDR3, the DNA is TGTGCCATCAGGGACCCCGGGCCCTCGACCGATACGCAGTATTTT. The chain has TRBV10-3 and TRBJ2-3; D gene uncertain. The CDR3 sequence is 15 residues long. Germline CDR1 ENHRY, CDR2 SYGVKD. The V end lost 6 bases, the J end lost 6 bases, and 19 bases lay between the germline ends.

The chain combines TRBV29-1 with TRBJ2-5; TRBD1 matches at 8 bases. The CDR3 consists of 16 residues. Germline CDR1 reads SQVTM; CDR2 reads ANQGSEA. V was pared by 0 bases and J by 0 bases, with 6 bases of the junction left unmatched. Here the CDR3 reads CSVEEPGTGYQETQYF. CDR3 bases: TGCAGCGTTGAAGAACCCGGGACAGGATACCAAGAGACCCAGTACTTC.

This clone was counted between two and nine times. The V gene is TRBV5-1, the J gene TRBJ2-7, with D perhaps matching TRBD2 (6 bases). CDR1 is SGHRS, CDR2 YFSETQ, per germline. CDR3 size: 13 residues. V was pared by 5 bases and J by 5 bases, with 14 bases between. CDR3 DNA: TGCGCCAGCAGTACAAGTGGAGGGGACGAGCAGTACTTC. Its translation is CASSTSGGDEQYF.

The chain uses TRBV14 and TRBJ1-2, with D unclear. Trimming stripped 4 bases from V and 7 bases from J, with 13 bases between. The germline V gene encodes CDR1 SGHDN and CDR2 FVKESK. The CDR3 is made up of 13 amino acids. The CDR3 nucleotides are TGTGCCAGCAGCCGATTCCAGGAATCTGGCTACACCTTC. Its protein product is CASSRFQESGYTF. Full variable domain (rest looked up from reference TRBV14 and TRBJ1-2): EAGVTQFPSHSVIEKGQTVTLRCDPISGHDNLYWYRRVMGKEIKFLLHFVKESKQDESGMPNNRFLAERTGGTYSTLKVQPAELEDSGVYFCASSRFQESGYTFGSGTRLTVV.

This clone showed up just a few times. The V and J genes are TRBV25-1 and TRBJ2-3, with D possibly matching TRBD2 (6 bases). The CDR3 has 14 residues. With 3 bases removed from V and 5 bases from J, the gap between germline ends came to 12 bases. In germline, CDR1 is MGHDK, CDR2 SYGVNS. In DNA, the CDR3 is TGTGCCAGCAGTGATCCGGGAGCTGGAGATACGCAGTATTTT. Protein product: CASSDPGAGDTQYF.